The rows below give T cell receptor beta chains drawn from one sample of a study of cytomegalovirus exposure and HLA in healthy donors. The table came from immunoSEQ multiplex PCR; TCRdb's copy has only in-frame clones and leaves some out. Of roughly 160,000 clones listed, 80% to 85% are singletons. Sequencing was carried out using PBMCs. The receptors were gathered from a male donor in good health and CMV-seronegative. The CDR3 runs from the conserved cysteine through the conserved F or W. A D gene is named only where the DNA matches it firmly. The listing skips clone size in some rows; elsewhere it reads once, few, many or a size class.

once | NA | TRBJ1-5 | TRBV19 | CASSIAGGNQPQHF | TGTGCCAGTAGTATAGCGGGGGGCAATCAGCCCCAGCATTTT
NA | NA | TRBJ1-3 | TRBV6-5 | CASSFFRSSGNTIYF | TGTGCCAGCAGTTTCTTTAGGAGCTCTGGAAACACCATATATTTT
NA | NA | TRBJ2-1 | TRBV7-2 | CASSLEPTGFRQFF | TGTGCCAGCAGCTTAGAGCCTACAGGGTTTAGACAGTTCTTC
NA | TRBD1 | TRBJ1-6 | TRBV2 | CASSENPDRVIPLHF | TGTGCCAGCAGTGAAAACCCGGACAGGGTTATACCCCTCCACTTT
NA | TRBD1 | TRBJ1-5 | TRBV7-9 | CASSLQGGQPQHF | TGTGCCAGCAGCTTACAGGGGGGCCAGCCCCAGCATTTT
NA | NA | TRBJ2-1 | TRBV5-1 | CASSSGGTSYNEQFF | TGCGCCAGCAGCTCAGGGGGGACCTCCTACAATGAGCAGTTCTTC
NA | NA | TRBJ2-2 | TRBV5-1 | CASSLSGNTGELFF | TGCGCCAGCAGCTTGAGCGGGAACACCGGGGAGCTGTTTTTT
NA | NA | TRBJ2-7 | TRBV20-1 | CSASAQYEQYF | TGCAGTGCTAGTGCTCAGTACGAGCAGTACTTC
NA | TRBD1 | TRBJ1-1 | TRBV10-3 | CAISESQGRGSHTEAFF | TGTGCCATCAGTGAGTCTCAAGGCAGGGGGTCACACACTGAAGCTTTCTTT
NA | NA | TRBJ1-4 | TRBV6-5 | CASSYGGSEYEKLFF | TGTGCCAGCAGTTACGGGGGGAGCGAATATGAAAAACTGTTTTTT
NA | TRBD1 | TRBJ2-5 | TRBV9 | CASSVGWGTEGQETQYF | TGTGCCAGCAGCGTAGGGTGGGGGACAGAGGGCCAAGAGACCCAGTACTTC
NA | NA | TRBJ1-1 | TRBV27 | CASSLNRLGTEAFF | TGTGCCAGCAGTTTAAACAGGTTGGGCACTGAAGCTTTCTTT
NA | NA | TRBJ2-3 | TRBV19 | CASSISRVVDTQYF | TGTGCCAGTAGTATAAGCCGGGTGGTGGATACGCAGTATTTT
NA | TRBD1 | TRBJ2-1 | TRBV2 | CAGDRGSGNEQFF | TGTGCCGGCGACAGGGGTAGCGGAAATGAGCAGTTCTTC
NA | TRBD1 | TRBJ2-7 | TRBV13 | CASSLGRQGVSYEQYF | TGTGCCAGCAGCTTAGGAAGGCAGGGGGTTTCCTACGAGCAGTACTTC
few | TRBD1 | TRBJ1-1 | TRBV6-5 | CASSDRGWAFF | TGTGCCAGCAGTGACAGGGGGTGGGCTTTCTTT
NA | NA | TRBJ1-5 | TRBV25-1 | CASSLPGGQPQHF | TGTGCCAGCAGTCTCCCAGGAGGTCAGCCCCAGCATTTT